These T cell receptor beta chains were read from a single sample in a study. TCRdb redid the calling of the RT-PCR reads with MiXCR, one entry per CDR3 protein. The sample carries hundreds of thousands of distinct CDR3 sequences, about 14% recorded once. Sequenced sample: memory CD4+ T cells from blood. The receptors come from a female donor in good health, serving as a healthy control. Both conserved end residues are part of each CDR3. D genes are given only for firm matches.

CDR3aa: CASSEAPGRGDNEQFF
j_gene: TRBJ2-1
v_gene: TRBV6-1
len: 16
d_gene: TRBD2

CDR3aa: CASSYRGRADTQYF
j_gene: TRBJ2-3
v_gene: TRBV28
len: 14
d_gene: -

CDR3aa: CSAIFWDNDNEQFF
j_gene: TRBJ2-1
v_gene: TRBV20-1
len: 14
d_gene: -

CDR3aa: CSARVDRNAGNTIYF
j_gene: TRBJ1-3
v_gene: TRBV20-1
len: 15
d_gene: -

CDR3aa: CASSLAGSRRANSPLHF
j_gene: TRBJ1-6
v_gene: TRBV5-1
len: 17
d_gene: -

CDR3aa: CASSPPGDEQYF
j_gene: TRBJ2-7
v_gene: TRBV18
len: 12
d_gene: -

CDR3aa: CASSFGRAQENEQFF
j_gene: TRBJ2-1
v_gene: TRBV7-9
len: 15
d_gene: -

CDR3aa: CASSLLGQGLVNAETQYF
j_gene: TRBJ2-5
v_gene: TRBV28
len: 18
d_gene: TRBD1

CDR3aa: CASSLNGDRADYGYTF
j_gene: TRBJ1-2
v_gene: TRBV5-1
len: 16
d_gene: TRBD1

CDR3aa: CASSASGTGGSYNSPLHF
j_gene: TRBJ1-6
v_gene: TRBV6-2/TRBV6-3
len: 18
d_gene: TRBD1

CDR3aa: CSVGRAGYGYTF
j_gene: TRBJ1-2
v_gene: TRBV20-1
len: 12
d_gene: -

CDR3aa: CASMTGVGSYNSPLHF
j_gene: TRBJ1-6
v_gene: TRBV25-1
len: 16
d_gene: TRBD1

CDR3aa: CASSAEGYGYTF
j_gene: TRBJ1-2
v_gene: TRBV12-3/TRBV12-4
len: 12
d_gene: -

CDR3aa: CASIPTRGGGGNTEAFF
j_gene: TRBJ1-1
v_gene: TRBV7-9
len: 17
d_gene: -

CDR3aa: CASSLERNTIYF
j_gene: TRBJ1-3
v_gene: TRBV7-2
len: 12
d_gene: -

CDR3aa: CASSIVQGMGNQPQHF
j_gene: TRBJ1-5
v_gene: TRBV7-8
len: 16
d_gene: -

CDR3aa: CAWQREQGFSGNTIYF
j_gene: TRBJ1-3
v_gene: TRBV30
len: 16
d_gene: -

CDR3aa: CASSFNSQGPSPQHF
j_gene: TRBJ1-5
v_gene: TRBV7-2
len: 15
d_gene: TRBD1

CDR3aa: CSADPTGNTGELFF
j_gene: TRBJ2-2
v_gene: TRBV20-1
len: 14
d_gene: -

CDR3aa: CASLGTGFGYQPQHF
j_gene: TRBJ1-5
v_gene: TRBV19
len: 15
d_gene: TRBD1

CDR3aa: CASSLTVSGTQDSEQFF
j_gene: TRBJ2-1
v_gene: TRBV6-1
len: 17
d_gene: -

CDR3aa: CASGHRDSLNQPQHF
j_gene: TRBJ1-5
v_gene: TRBV12-3/TRBV12-4
len: 15
d_gene: -

CDR3aa: CASSPGDTETQYF
j_gene: TRBJ2-5
v_gene: TRBV3-1
len: 13
d_gene: -

CDR3aa: CASSWDRGQETQYF
j_gene: TRBJ2-5
v_gene: TRBV27
len: 14
d_gene: TRBD1

CDR3aa: CASSRNGDTGELFF
j_gene: TRBJ2-2
v_gene: TRBV12-3/TRBV12-4
len: 14
d_gene: -

CDR3aa: CASNGVYNEQFF
j_gene: TRBJ2-1
v_gene: TRBV28
len: 12
d_gene: -

CDR3aa: CASSPAGTVMNTEAFF
j_gene: TRBJ1-1
v_gene: TRBV27
len: 16
d_gene: TRBD1